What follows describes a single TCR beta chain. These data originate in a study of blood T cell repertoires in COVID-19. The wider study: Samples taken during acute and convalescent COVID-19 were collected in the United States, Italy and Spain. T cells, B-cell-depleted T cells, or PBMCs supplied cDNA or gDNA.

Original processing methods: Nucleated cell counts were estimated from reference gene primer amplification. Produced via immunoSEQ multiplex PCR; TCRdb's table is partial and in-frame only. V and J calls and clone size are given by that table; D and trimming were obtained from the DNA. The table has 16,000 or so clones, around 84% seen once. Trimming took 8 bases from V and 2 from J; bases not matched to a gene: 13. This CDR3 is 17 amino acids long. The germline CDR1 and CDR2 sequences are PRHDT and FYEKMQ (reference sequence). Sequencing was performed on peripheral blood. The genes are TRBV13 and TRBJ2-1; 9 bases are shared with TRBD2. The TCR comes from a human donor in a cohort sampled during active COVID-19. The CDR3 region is CASEQGRRGGTYNEQFF. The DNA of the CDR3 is TGTGCCAGCGAACAAGGGCGGCGGGGGGGCACCTACAATGAGCAGTTCTTC.